This entry concerns a single T cell receptor (beta chain). Its antigen is unknown. With 1 base removed from V and 2 bases from J, the gap between germline ends came to 12 bases. The CDR3 has 16 residues. Germline V CDR1 and CDR2: MGHRA, YSYEKL. Clones were read by immunoSEQ multiplex PCR, and TCRdb kept only the in-frame ones, dropping some. This table has around 150,000 clones, roughly 94% appearing once. The source of the sample is a study of T cell responses to AZD1222 COVID-19 vaccine. General observations from the study: Unmutated variant regions are reportedly targeted by nearly half of spike-specific TCRs. Elevations in Spike-specific TCR breadth and depth followed administration of two AZD1222 doses.

The origin of this receptor is an adult in good health. The gene calls are TRBV4-1 and TRBJ2-1; D unresolved. This material consisted of peripheral blood, taken on day 0 of AZD1222 vaccination. The CDR3 sequence: CASSQVRLVTYNEQFF. CDR3 bases: TGCGCCAGCAGCCAAGTACGGCTAGTCACCTACAATGAGCAGTTCTTC.